Below are 30 T cell receptor beta chains sequenced from a single sample in a study of CD8 T cells in ankylosing spondylitis. TCRdb ran MiXCR on the 5' RACE reads and lists one entry per CDR3 protein. Among 150,000 to 250,000 distinct CDR3 sequences listed, roughly 12% were seen once. Sequenced input: blood, either unsorted or a sorted T cell fraction (not recorded which). Receptors originate from a male donor with ankylosing spondylitis or in good health (not recorded which).

This clonotype appeared a few times. The chain combines TRBV29-1 with TRBJ2-7; TRBD1 matches at 10 bases. Germline V gene sequence: CDR1 SQVTM, CDR2 ANQGSEA. The ends lost 4 bases at V and 3 bases at J; junction bases unmatched: 6. CDR3 length: 14 amino acids. CDR3 region: CSVGTGGGFYEQYF. DNA of the CDR3: TGCAGCGTTGGGACAGGGGGTGGTTTCTACGAGCAGTACTTC.

This clonotype has just a few counts. At one of its ends the junction is not consistent with the germline gene, which may arise from a read error. V is TRBV2 and J is TRBJ2-7; D perhaps matches TRBD2 (6 bases). The length of the CDR3 is 13 residues. Germline CDR1 is SNHLY and CDR2 is FYNNEI. The CDR3, as DNA: TGTGCCAGCTGGGGCCGGGCTAGCGCGGAGCTAAACTTC. Its protein is CASWGRASAELNF.

In this sample, this clonotype turned up a few times. The CDR3 nucleotides read TGCAGTGCTAGACTCGGAGGGGGCTACTACAATGAGCAGTTCTTC. Translating it yields CSARLGGGYYNEQFF. The gene calls are TRBV20-1 and TRBJ2-1; D might be TRBD1 (7 bases). V was clipped by 2 bases and J by 3 bases, with 14 bases between them. Germline loops: CDR1 DFQATT, CDR2 SNEGSKA (reference sequence). This CDR3 is 15 amino acids long.

In its sample, this clonotype ranks as medium-sized. This sequence joins TRBV6-1 and TRBJ2-7, with D uncertain. Looked up from germline, CDR1 is MNHNS and CDR2 is SASEGT. Trimming pared 1 base from V and 6 bases from J, leaving 7 bases between. The length of the CDR3 is 12 residues. The CDR3 region is CASSEVGFEQYF. In nucleotides, the CDR3 is TGTGCCAGCAGTGAAGTTGGGTTCGAGCAGTACTTC.

This rearrangement joins TRBV27 to TRBJ1-2; D gene unclear. V was cut by 6 bases and J by 6 bases, with 14 bases left in between. This CDR3 is 13 amino acids long. The germline gives CDR1 MNHEY, CDR2 SMNVEV (reference sequence). The CDR3 DNA reads TGTGCCAGCAGCCTACTCCCGAGGGATGGCTACACCTTC. Translated, it gives CASSLLPRDGYTF.

This clonotype was counted many times. This chain joins TRBV7-9 and TRBJ2-2; 7 bases agree with TRBD1. This CDR3 is built from 15 residues. V trimming: 5 bases; J trimming: 1 base; junction bases outside the gene matches: 4. Germline CDR1 is SEHNR and CDR2 is FQNEAQ (reference sequence). CDR3 in DNA: TGTGCCAGCAGCCCAGGGACAGTGAACACCGGGGAGCTGTTTTTT. Amino acids: CASSPGTVNTGELFF. Together with reference TRBV7-9 and TRBJ2-2, the CDR3 gives the full variable domain: DTGVSQNPRHKITKRGQNVTFRCDPISEHNRLYWYRQTLGQGPEFLTYFQNEAQLEKSRLLSDRFSAERPKGSFSTLEIQRTEQGDSAMYLCASSPGTVNTGELFFGEGSRLTVL.

The rearrangement uses TRBV3-1 and TRBJ1-5, with 8 bases matching TRBD1. The CDR3 consists of 18 residues. The junction had 9 bases not matched to a gene; V was cut back by 0 bases and J by 2 bases. Germline V lookup: CDR1 LGHDT, CDR2 YNNKEL (reference sequence). CDR3 nucleotides: TGTGCCAGCAGCCAAGAAGCGGCAGGGGGCGCGGGCAATCAGCCCCAGCATTTT. Amino acid sequence: CASSQEAAGGAGNQPQHF.

This clonotype was detected a few times. The V gene is TRBV11-2, the J gene TRBJ1-1; no reliable D call. Germline values: CDR1 SGHAT, CDR2 FQNNGV. This CDR3 has 11 residues. V lost 3 bases, J lost 4 bases, and 3 bases lay in between. Here the CDR3 reads CASSFPTEAFF. The CDR3 DNA is TGTGCCAGCAGCTTTCCCACTGAAGCTTTCTTT.

In its sample, this clonotype was seen a few times. V and J are TRBV6-5 and TRBJ2-3; 7 positions match TRBD2. The V gene's germline CDR1 is MNHEY and CDR2 SVGAGI. This CDR3 spans 14 amino acids. V dropped 2 bases and J dropped 5; count of bases not matched to a gene: 4. Here the CDR3 reads CASSYAGDGDTQYF. DNA for the CDR3: TGTGCCAGCAGTTACGCGGGAGACGGAGATACGCAGTATTTT.

The chain joins TRBV2 to TRBJ2-6; D is undetermined. Germline CDR1 and CDR2: SNHLY and FYNNEI. The ends were cut back, 3 bases at V and 2 bases at J, with 5 bases in the middle. The CDR3 has 14 amino acids. CDR3 coding DNA: TGTGCCAGCAGTGACTTAGCTGGGGCCAACGTCCTGACTTTC. Its translation is CASSDLAGANVLTF.

This clonotype was observed a few times. The chain links TRBV19 to TRBJ1-1; maybe TRBD1 (5 bases). The ends were cut back, 10 bases at V and 0 bases at J, with 12 bases in the middle. This CDR3 is built from 13 residues. Germline CDR1 is LNHDA and CDR2 is SQIVND (reference sequence). The chain's CDR3 is CATTLGLNTEAFF. The CDR3 nucleotides read TGTGCCACCACCTTGGGGCTGAACACTGAAGCTTTCTTT.

This clonotype was detected ten times or more. This CDR3 reads CASRNSGGNSYEQYF. CDR3 sequence (DNA): TGTGCCAGCAGAAACAGCGGGGGCAATTCCTACGAGCAGTACTTC. The rearrangement links TRBV7-9 to TRBJ2-7, with 8 bases that match TRBD2. CDR1 and CDR2 from the germline V gene are SEHNR and FQNEAQ (reference sequence). V was clipped by 6 bases and J by 1 base; unmatched bases: 8. The CDR3 contains 15 residues. Looking up the rest from reference TRBV7-9 and TRBJ2-7 gives the full variable domain: DTGVSQNPRHKITKRGQNVTFRCDPISEHNRLYWYRQTLGQGPEFLTYFQNEAQLEKSRLLSDRFSAERPKGSFSTLEIQRTEQGDSAMYLCASRNSGGNSYEQYFGPGTRLTVT.

This clonotype was seen ten or more times. V and J are TRBV5-1 and TRBJ2-1, with TRBD1 as a possible D gene (6 bases). V was trimmed by 3 bases and J by 6 bases, leaving 10 bases between them. The germline gives CDR1 SGHRS, CDR2 YFSETQ. The CDR3 is 13 residues long. The DNA of the CDR3 is TGCGCCAGCAGCTCGGACAGTGGCAATGAGCAGTTCTTC. It encodes CASSSDSGNEQFF.

The gene calls are TRBV29-1 and TRBJ1-2, with no clear D. Germline assignment: CDR1 SQVTM and CDR2 ANQGSEA. This CDR3 comprises 15 residues. V was shortened by 1 base and J by 4 bases, with 16 bases between the two germline ends. The CDR3 sequence: CSVEVRGGRIYGYTF. The CDR3 DNA reads TGCAGCGTTGAAGTCCGGGGAGGAAGAATCTATGGCTACACCTTC.

This clonotype was seen a handful of times. The chain employs TRBV30 and TRBJ2-1; 7 nucleotides match TRBD2. The V gene end was trimmed by 4 bases and the J gene end by 0 bases; junction bases not matched to a gene: 6. The CDR3 has 15 residues. Germline V gene sequence: CDR1 GTSNPN, CDR2 SVGIG (reference sequence). CDR3 residues: CAWTTGTNSYNEQFF. The CDR3 DNA reads as TGTGCCTGGACAACCGGGACTAACTCCTACAATGAGCAGTTCTTC.

This clonotype was observed a handful of times. V usage is TRBV7-2 and J usage is TRBJ2-7; perhaps TRBD1 as D (6 bases). Germline CDR1 and CDR2: SGHTA and FQGNSA. Trimming took off 4 bases at V and 0 bases at J, with 19 bases between the two ends. The CDR3 loop spans 17 amino acids. For the CDR3, the DNA is TGTGCCAGCAGCTCTCAGGGACACGACTCGAGCTCCTACGAGCAGTACTTC. Translated, it gives CASSSQGHDSSSYEQYF.

The chain is built from TRBV7-9 and TRBJ1-1; 8 bases match TRBD1. This CDR3 has 16 residues. CDR1 and CDR2 (germline): SEHNR, FQNEAQ (reference sequence). Trimming removed 5 bases from V and 3 bases from J; junction bases left unmatched: 11. The CDR3 spells CASSPSGGIEDTEAFF. The CDR3, as DNA: TGTGCCAGCAGCCCATCAGGGGGCATAGAGGACACTGAAGCTTTCTTT. Using reference TRBV7-9 and TRBJ1-1 for the parts outside the CDR3, the full variable domain is DTGVSQNPRHKITKRGQNVTFRCDPISEHNRLYWYRQTLGQGPEFLTYFQNEAQLEKSRLLSDRFSAERPKGSFSTLEIQRTEQGDSAMYLCASSPSGGIEDTEAFFGQGTRLTVV.

This sequence joins TRBV10-2 and TRBJ2-7; tentative D call: TRBD1 (6 bases). This CDR3 has 16 residues. Germline values: CDR1 WSHSY, CDR2 SAAADI. V lost 6 bases to trimming and J lost 4 bases, with 22 bases between them. The CDR3 sequence is CASRGDNGLGLYEQYF. The CDR3, as DNA: TGCGCCAGCAGGGGGGACAACGGACTCGGCCTTTACGAGCAGTACTTC.

This clonotype was recorded a few times. This chain links TRBV19 with TRBJ2-5; 8 bases are shared with TRBD2. The CDR3 totals 15 residues. Trimming cost V 0 bases and J 1 base; bases outside gene matches: 1. The germline V gene encodes CDR1 LNHDA and CDR2 SQIVND (reference sequence). CDR3 sequence: CASSIDGGVQETQYF. CDR3 bases: TGTGCCAGTAGTATAGACGGGGGGGTCCAAGAGACCCAGTACTTC.

This clonotype came up a few times. The chain combines TRBV20-1 with TRBJ1-2; no firm D call. Germline-derived CDR1 and CDR2 are DFQATT and SNEGSKA (reference sequence). The CDR3 is made up of 16 amino acids. V lost 1 base and J 4 bases, leaving 19 bases between the germline ends. The CDR3 is CSARGILQNFVYGYTF. DNA of the CDR3: TGCAGTGCTAGAGGAATTCTCCAAAATTTCGTCTATGGCTACACCTTC.

This clonotype has at least ten counts. The V gene is TRBV12-3 or TRBV12-4, the J gene TRBJ2-3; D unclear. V was shortened by 4 bases and J by 2 bases, with 10 bases between the two germline ends. CDR3 length equals 14 residues. The CDR3 region is CASSSTYSTDTQYF. CDR3 nucleotide sequence: TGTGCCAGCAGTTCGACCTACTCCACAGATACGCAGTATTTT.

This clonotype was found many times. The rearrangement uses TRBV4-1 and TRBJ1-2; D is unclear. V was trimmed by 0 bases and J by 2 bases, leaving 4 bases between them. This CDR3 has 13 residues. Germline loops: CDR1 MGHRA, CDR2 YSYEKL. CDR3 bases: TGCGCCAGCAGCCAAGACCGAAACTATGGCTACACCTTC. This encodes CASSQDRNYGYTF.

V gene TRBV14 combines with J gene TRBJ2-1; tentative D call: TRBD2 (6 bases). The V and J ends lost 1 base and 4 bases respectively, with 11 bases between them. The CDR3 is made up of 15 amino acids. CDR1 and CDR2 (germline): SGHDN, FVKESK. DNA for the CDR3: TGTGCCAGCAGCCAAGGTCGCGGGAAGTACAATGAGCAGTTCTTC. This gives the protein CASSQGRGKYNEQFF.

The chain recombines TRBV11-2 with TRBJ2-7; D is uncertain. The V end lost 0 bases, the J end lost 2 bases, and 5 bases lay between the germline ends. CDR3 length: 13 amino acids. CDR1 is SGHAT and CDR2 is FQNNGV in the germline V gene. CDR3 amino acids: CASSLDVTYEQYF. The DNA of the CDR3 is TGTGCCAGCAGCTTAGACGTTACCTACGAGCAGTACTTC.

This clonotype was picked up many times. The gene calls are TRBV5-6 and TRBJ2-3; 7 bases map to TRBD1. The trim removed 4 bases at V and 0 bases at J, leaving 8 bases unmatched. The CDR3 spans 16 residues. CDR1 SGHDT and CDR2 YYEEEE come from the germline V gene. The CDR3 is CASSTGAGTSTDTQYF. Here the CDR3 DNA reads TGTGCCAGCAGCACAGGGGCAGGGACGAGCACAGATACGCAGTATTTT.

This clonotype was observed once. The CDR3 nucleotides are TGCAGTGCCTTGGGACTAGCGGGATCGTATACGCAGTATTTT. Translated, it gives CSALGLAGSYTQYF. V usage is TRBV20-1 and J usage is TRBJ2-3; TRBD2 agrees at 13 bases. CDR1 is DFQATT, CDR2 SNEGSKA, per germline (reference sequence). V lost 6 bases and J lost 7; bases outside the gene matches: 7. This CDR3 spans 14 amino acids.

The rearrangement uses TRBV4-1 and TRBJ2-7; 10 nucleotides agree with TRBD2. Germline CDR1 is MGHRA and CDR2 is YSYEKL. This CDR3 has 17 residues. Germline trimming cut 1 base from V and 1 base from J; bases unmatched to any gene: 7. The CDR3 loop is CASSQVVGTSVSYEQYF. DNA of the CDR3: TGCGCCAGCAGCCAAGTAGTAGGGACTAGCGTTTCCTACGAGCAGTACTTC.

The chain employs TRBV29-1 and TRBJ2-5; the match to TRBD2 covers 7 bases. The CDR3 loop spans 13 amino acids. V lost 2 bases, J lost 5 bases, and 5 bases stayed unmatched. CDR1 and CDR2 from the germline V gene are SQVTM and ANQGSEA. The CDR3 loop is CSVETRGEETQYF. The CDR3, as DNA: TGCAGCGTTGAAACTCGGGGGGAGGAGACCCAGTACTTC.

Only a few counts were recorded for this clonotype. This chain links TRBV20-1 with TRBJ2-5, with D perhaps TRBD2 (7 bases). This CDR3 is built from 16 residues. The germline CDR1 and CDR2 sequences are DFQATT and SNEGSKA (reference sequence). V lost 0 bases to trimming and J lost 4 bases, with 18 bases between them. CDR3 DNA: TGCAGTGCTAGAGATTTGGGGGGGGCGATCGGAGAGACCCAGTACTTC. Encoded protein: CSARDLGGAIGETQYF.

This chain connects TRBV11-2 to TRBJ2-3; D is possibly TRBD2 (7 bases). Germline V CDR1 and CDR2: SGHAT, FQNNGV. V was cut by 5 bases and J by 14 bases, with 41 bases left in between. The CDR3 sequence is 20 residues long. The CDR3 coding sequence is TGTGCCAGCAGCGGGGTACGCGGGAGAGATGGGACATTGGACGGGGGATTATGGTATTTT. The encoded protein is CASSGVRGRDGTLDGGLWYF.